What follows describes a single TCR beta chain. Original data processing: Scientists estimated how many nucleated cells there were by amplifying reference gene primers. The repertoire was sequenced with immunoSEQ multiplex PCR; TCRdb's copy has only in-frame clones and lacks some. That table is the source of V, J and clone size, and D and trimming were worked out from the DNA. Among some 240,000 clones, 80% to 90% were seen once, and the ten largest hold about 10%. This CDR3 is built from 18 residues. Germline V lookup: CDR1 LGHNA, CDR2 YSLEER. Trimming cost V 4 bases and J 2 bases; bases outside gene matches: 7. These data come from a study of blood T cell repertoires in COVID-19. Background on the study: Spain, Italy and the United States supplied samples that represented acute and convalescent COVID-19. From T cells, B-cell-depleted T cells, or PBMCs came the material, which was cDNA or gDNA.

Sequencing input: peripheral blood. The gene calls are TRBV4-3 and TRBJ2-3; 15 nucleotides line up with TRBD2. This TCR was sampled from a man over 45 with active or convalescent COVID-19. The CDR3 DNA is TGCGCCAGCAGCCCAGGACTAGCGGGAGGGGTGTCCACAGATACGCAGTATTTT. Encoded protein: CASSPGLAGGVSTDTQYF.